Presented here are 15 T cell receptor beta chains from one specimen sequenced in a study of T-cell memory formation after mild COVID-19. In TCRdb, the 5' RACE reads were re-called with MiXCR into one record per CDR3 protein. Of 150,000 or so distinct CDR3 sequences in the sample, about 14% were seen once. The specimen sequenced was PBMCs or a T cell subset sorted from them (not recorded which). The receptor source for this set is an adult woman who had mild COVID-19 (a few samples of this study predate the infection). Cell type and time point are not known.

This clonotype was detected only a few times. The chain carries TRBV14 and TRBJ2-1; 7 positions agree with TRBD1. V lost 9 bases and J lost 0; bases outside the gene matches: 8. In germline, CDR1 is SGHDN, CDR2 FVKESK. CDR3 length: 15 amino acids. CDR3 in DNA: TGTGCCAGTCCACTCCGGGACAGCTCCTACAATGAGCAGTTCTTC. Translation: CASPLRDSSYNEQFF.

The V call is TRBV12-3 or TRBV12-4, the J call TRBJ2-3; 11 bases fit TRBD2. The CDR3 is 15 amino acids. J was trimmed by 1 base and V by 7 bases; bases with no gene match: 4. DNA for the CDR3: TGTGCCAGCACCCAACTAGCGGGGGGCACAGATACGCAGTATTTT. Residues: CASTQLAGGTDTQYF.

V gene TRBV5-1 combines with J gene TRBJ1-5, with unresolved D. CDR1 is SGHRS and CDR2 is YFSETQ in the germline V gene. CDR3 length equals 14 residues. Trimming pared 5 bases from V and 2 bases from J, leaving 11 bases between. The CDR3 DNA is TGCGCCAGCAGACAAGGGATGGGCAATCAGCCCCAGCATTTT. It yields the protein CASRQGMGNQPQHF.

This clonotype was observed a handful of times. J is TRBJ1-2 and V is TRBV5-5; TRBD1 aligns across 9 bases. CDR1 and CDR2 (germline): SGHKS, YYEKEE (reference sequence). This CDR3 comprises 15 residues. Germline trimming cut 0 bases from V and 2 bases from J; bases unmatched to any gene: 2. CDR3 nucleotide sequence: TGTGCCAGCAGCTTGGTGGACAGGGGAAACTATGGCTACACCTTC. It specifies CASSLVDRGNYGYTF. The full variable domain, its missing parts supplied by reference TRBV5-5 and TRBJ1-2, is DAGVTQSPTHLIKTRGQQVTLRCSPISGHKSVSWYQQVLGQGPQFIFQYYEKEERGRGNFPDRFSARQFPNYSSELNVNALLLGDSALYLCASSLVDRGNYGYTFGSGTRLTVV.

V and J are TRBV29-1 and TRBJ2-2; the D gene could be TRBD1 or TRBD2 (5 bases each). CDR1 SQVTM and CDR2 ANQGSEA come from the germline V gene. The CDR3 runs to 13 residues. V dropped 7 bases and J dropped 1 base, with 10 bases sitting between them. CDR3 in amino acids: CSAWDVNTGELFF. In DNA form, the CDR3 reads TGCAGCGCCTGGGACGTGAACACCGGGGAGCTGTTTTTT.

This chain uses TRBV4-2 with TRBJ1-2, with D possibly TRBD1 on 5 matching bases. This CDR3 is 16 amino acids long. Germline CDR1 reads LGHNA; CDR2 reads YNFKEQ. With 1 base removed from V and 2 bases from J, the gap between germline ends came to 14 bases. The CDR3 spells CASSQGEGRDNYGYTF. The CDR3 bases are TGTGCCAGCAGCCAAGGAGAGGGCAGGGACAACTATGGCTACACCTTC.

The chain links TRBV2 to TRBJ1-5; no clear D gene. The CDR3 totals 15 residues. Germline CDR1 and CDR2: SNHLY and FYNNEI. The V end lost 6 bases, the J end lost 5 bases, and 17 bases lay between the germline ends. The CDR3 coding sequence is TGTGCCAGCAGGCCAAAGTCGGGGTCCCATCAGCCCCAGCATTTT. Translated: CASRPKSGSHQPQHF.

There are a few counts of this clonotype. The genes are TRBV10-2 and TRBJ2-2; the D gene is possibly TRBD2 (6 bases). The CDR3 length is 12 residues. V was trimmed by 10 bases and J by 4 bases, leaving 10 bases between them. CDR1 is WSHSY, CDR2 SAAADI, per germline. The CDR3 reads CATGDGTGELFF. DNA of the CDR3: TGCGCCACGGGAGATGGCACCGGGGAGCTGTTTTTT.

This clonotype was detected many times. The CDR3 spells CASSLAGSAEAFF. The CDR3 region has the DNA TGCGCCAGCAGCTTGGCAGGGAGCGCTGAAGCTTTCTTT. The chain couples TRBV5-1 to TRBJ1-1; tentative D call: TRBD1 (5 bases). Germline V lookup: CDR1 SGHRS, CDR2 YFSETQ. The V and J ends lost 0 bases and 6 bases respectively, with 9 bases between them. The CDR3 is made up of 13 amino acids. The entire variable domain, with the rest obtained from reference TRBV5-1 and TRBJ1-1, is as follows: KAGVTQTPRYLIKTRGQQVTLSCSPISGHRSVSWYQQTPGQGLQFLFEYFSETQRNKGNFPGRFSGRQFSNSRSEMNVSTLELGDSALYLCASSLAGSAEAFFGQGTRLTVV.

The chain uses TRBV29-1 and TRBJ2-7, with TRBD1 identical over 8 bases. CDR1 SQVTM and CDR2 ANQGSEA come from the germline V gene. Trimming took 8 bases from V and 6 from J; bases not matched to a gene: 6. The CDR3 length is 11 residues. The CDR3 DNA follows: TGCAGCTTCGGGACAGGTAGCGAGCAGTACTTC. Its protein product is CSFGTGSEQYF.

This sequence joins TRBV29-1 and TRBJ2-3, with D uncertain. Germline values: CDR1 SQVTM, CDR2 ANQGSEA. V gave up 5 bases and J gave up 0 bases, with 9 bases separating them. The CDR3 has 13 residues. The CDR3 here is CSVSGVSTDTQYF. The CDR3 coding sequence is TGCAGCGTTTCGGGTGTTAGCACAGATACGCAGTATTTT.

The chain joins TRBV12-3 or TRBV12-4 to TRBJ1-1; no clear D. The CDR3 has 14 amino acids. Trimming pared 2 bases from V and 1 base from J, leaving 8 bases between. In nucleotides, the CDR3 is TGTGCCAGCAGTTTATCACAAAAGAACACTGAAGCTTTCTTT. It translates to CASSLSQKNTEAFF.

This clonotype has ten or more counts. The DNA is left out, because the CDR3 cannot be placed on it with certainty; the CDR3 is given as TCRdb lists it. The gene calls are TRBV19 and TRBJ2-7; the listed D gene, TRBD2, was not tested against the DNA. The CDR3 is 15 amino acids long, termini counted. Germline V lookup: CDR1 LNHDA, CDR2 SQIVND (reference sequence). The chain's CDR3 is CASKDVASGTQFLHF.

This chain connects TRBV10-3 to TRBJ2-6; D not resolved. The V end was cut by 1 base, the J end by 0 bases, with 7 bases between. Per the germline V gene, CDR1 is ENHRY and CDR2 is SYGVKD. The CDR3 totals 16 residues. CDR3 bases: TGTGCCATCAGTGAGTTCCCCTCCTCTGGGGCCAACGTCCTGACTTTC. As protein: CAISEFPSSGANVLTF.

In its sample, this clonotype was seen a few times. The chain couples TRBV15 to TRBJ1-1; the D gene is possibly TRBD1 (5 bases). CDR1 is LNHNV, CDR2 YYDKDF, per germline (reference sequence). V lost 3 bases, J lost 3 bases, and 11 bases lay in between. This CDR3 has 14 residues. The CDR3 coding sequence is TGTGCCACCAGCAGGGGACGGGCGGACACTGAAGCTTTCTTT. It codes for CATSRGRADTEAFF. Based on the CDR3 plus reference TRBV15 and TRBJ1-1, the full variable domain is DAMVIQNPRYQVTQFGKPVTLSCSQTLNHNVMYWYQQKSSQAPKLLFHYYDKDFNNEADTPDNFQSRRPNTSFCFLDIRSPGLGDTAMYLCATSRGRADTEAFFGQGTRLTVV.